This TCR beta chain was retrieved from a study of T cells in Graves' hyperthyroidism and ophthalmopathy. This clonotype was counted ten times or more. The CDR3 is made up of 15 amino acids. Per the germline V gene, CDR1 is MNHNS and CDR2 is SASEGT. Trimming pared 5 bases from V and 7 bases from J, leaving 17 bases between. Amplified TCR beta CDR3 regions came from RNA transcripts. HTBI primers drove first-round RT-PCR of the TCR CDR3. TCRdb ran MiXCR on the multiplex PCR reads and lists one entry per CDR3 protein. The table includes 50,000 to 55,000 distinct CDR3 sequences, around half detected once. Sequenced: blood. V and J are TRBV6-1 and TRBJ1-4; the D is unclear. This TCR came from a woman between 45 and 65 years old with Graves' ophthalmopathy. The CDR3 region has the DNA TGTGCCAGCAGTCCTCGACGGGGTTGGGCTGAAAAACTGTTTTTT. Its translation is CASSPRRGWAEKLFF.